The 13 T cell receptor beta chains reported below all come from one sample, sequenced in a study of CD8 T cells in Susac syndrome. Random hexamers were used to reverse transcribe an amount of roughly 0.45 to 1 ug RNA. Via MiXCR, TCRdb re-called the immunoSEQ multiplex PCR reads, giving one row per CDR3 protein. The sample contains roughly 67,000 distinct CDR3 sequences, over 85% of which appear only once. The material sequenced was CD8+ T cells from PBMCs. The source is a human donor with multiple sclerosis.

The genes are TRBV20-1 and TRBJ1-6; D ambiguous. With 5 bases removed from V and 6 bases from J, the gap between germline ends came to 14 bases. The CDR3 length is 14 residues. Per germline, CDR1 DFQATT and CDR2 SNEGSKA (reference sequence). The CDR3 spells CSAPDTDLNSPLHF. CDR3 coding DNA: TGCAGTGCTCCCGACACGGACCTTAATTCACCCCTCCACTTT.

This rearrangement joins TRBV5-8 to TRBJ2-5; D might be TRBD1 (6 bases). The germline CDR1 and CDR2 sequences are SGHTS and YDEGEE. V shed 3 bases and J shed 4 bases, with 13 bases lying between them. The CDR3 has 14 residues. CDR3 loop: CASSSSGRGETQYF. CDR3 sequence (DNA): TGTGCCAGCAGCTCTTCGGGCAGGGGAGAGACCCAGTACTTC.

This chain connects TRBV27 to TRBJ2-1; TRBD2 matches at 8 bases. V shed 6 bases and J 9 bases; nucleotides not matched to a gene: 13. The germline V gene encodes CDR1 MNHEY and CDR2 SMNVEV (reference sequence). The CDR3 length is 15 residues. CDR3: CASSPVVSGGVEQFF. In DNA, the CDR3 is TGTGCCAGCAGCCCGGTTGTGTCGGGAGGGGTTGAGCAGTTCTTC.

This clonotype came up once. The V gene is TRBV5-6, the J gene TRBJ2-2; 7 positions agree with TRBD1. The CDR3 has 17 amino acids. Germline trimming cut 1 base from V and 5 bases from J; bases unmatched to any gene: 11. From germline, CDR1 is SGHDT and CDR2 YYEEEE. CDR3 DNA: TGTGCCAGCAGCTTGACCGGACAGGAGTTTAGGACCGGGGAGCTGTTTTTT. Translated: CASSLTGQEFRTGELFF.

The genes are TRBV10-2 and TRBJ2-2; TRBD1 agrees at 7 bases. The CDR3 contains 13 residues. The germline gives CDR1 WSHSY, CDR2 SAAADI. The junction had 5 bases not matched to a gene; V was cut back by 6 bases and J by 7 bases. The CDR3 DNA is TGCGCCAGCAGCGCGACAGGGATCGGGGAGCTGTTTTTT. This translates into CASSATGIGELFF.

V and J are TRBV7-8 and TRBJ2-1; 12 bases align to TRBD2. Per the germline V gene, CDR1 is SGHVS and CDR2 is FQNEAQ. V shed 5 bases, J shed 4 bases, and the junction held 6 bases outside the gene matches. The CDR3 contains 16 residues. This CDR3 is CASSPGLAGPYNEQFF. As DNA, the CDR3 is TGTGCCAGCAGCCCCGGACTAGCGGGGCCTTACAATGAGCAGTTCTTC.

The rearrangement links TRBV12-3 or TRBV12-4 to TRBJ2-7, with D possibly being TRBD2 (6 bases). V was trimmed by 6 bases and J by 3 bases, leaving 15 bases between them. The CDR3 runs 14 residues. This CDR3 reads CASRVTGDGYEQYF. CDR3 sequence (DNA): TGTGCCAGCAGAGTAACGGGGGATGGCTACGAGCAGTACTTC.

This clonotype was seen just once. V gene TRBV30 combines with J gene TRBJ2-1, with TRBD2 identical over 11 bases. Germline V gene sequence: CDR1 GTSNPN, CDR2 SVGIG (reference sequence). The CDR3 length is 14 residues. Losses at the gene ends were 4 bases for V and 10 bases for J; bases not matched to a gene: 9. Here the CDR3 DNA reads TGTGCCTGGACGCCTACTAGCGGGAGTTGGGAGCAGTTCTTC. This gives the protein CAWTPTSGSWEQFF.

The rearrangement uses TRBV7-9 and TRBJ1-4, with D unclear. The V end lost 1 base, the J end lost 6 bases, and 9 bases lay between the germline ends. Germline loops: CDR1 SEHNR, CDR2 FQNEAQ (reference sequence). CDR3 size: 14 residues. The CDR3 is CASSLDRTDEKLFF. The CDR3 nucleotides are TGTGCCAGCAGCTTAGACCGGACGGATGAAAAACTGTTTTTT. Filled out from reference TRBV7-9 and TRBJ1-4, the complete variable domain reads DTGVSQNPRHKITKRGQNVTFRCDPISEHNRLYWYRQTLGQGPEFLTYFQNEAQLEKSRLLSDRFSAERPKGSFSTLEIQRTEQGDSAMYLCASSLDRTDEKLFFGSGTQLSVL.

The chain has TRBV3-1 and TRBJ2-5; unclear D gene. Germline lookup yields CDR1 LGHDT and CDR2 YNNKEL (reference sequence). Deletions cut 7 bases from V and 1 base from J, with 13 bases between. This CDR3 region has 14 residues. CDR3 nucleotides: TGTGCCAGCACCCTCTTTTTCCCCCAAGAGACCCAGTACTTC. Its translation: CASTLFFPQETQYF.

The CDR3 DNA is TGTGCCAGCAGTGAGGGCGACAGGGTCAACACCGGGGAGCTGTTTTTT. It translates to CASSEGDRVNTGELFF. The rearrangement joins TRBV2 to TRBJ2-2; 7 bases are shared with TRBD1. This CDR3 is 16 amino acids long. The V and J ends lost 3 bases and 2 bases, in that order; junction bases with no gene match: 6. Germline V gives CDR1 SNHLY, CDR2 FYNNEI.

The CDR3 loop is CASSQGSQLAQHF. The CDR3 DNA follows: TGCGCCAGCAGCCAAGGATCCCAGCTGGCCCAGCATTTT. The rearrangement uses TRBV4-1 and TRBJ1-5, with D uncertain. Looked up from germline, CDR1 is MGHRA and CDR2 is YSYEKL. V gave up 1 base and J gave up 11 bases, with 12 bases separating them. The CDR3 length is 13 residues.

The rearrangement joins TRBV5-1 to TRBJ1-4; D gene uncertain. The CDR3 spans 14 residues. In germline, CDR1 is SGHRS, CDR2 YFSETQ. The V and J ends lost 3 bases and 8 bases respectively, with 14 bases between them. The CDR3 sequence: CASSSKDPSEKLFF. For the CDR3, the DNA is TGCGCCAGCAGCTCGAAGGACCCCAGCGAAAAACTGTTTTTT.